This TCR beta chain is drawn from a study of beta chain features in type 1 diabetes. General study findings and limits: PCR, the amplification step, might favor shorter templates, equally in patients and controls. TCRB CDR3 length was moderately but significantly reduced in all four CD4+ subsets of Type 1 diabetes patients.

Each population that was sorted was more than 95% pure. Expressed TCRB transcripts were sequenced because the isolated RNA had all been reverse transcribed beforehand. TCRdb's copy holds only in-frame clones and misses some; the assay was immunoSEQ multiplex PCR. The data hold around 170,000 clones, with approximately 8.4% observed a single time. V trimming: 4 bases; J trimming: 4 bases; junction bases outside the gene matches: 9. The CDR3 has 17 residues. Per the germline V gene, CDR1 is SGHNT and CDR2 is YYREEE (reference sequence). This clone occurred a few times. The antigen is undetermined. This clonotype was obtained from a young woman in good health. The specimen was central memory CD4+ T cells from blood. The chain is built from TRBV5-4 and TRBJ2-1, with TRBD1 identical over 12 bases. Here the CDR3 reads CASSAGQGAGIYNEQFF. The CDR3, as DNA: TGTGCCAGCAGCGCGGGACAGGGGGCCGGAATTTACAATGAGCAGTTCTTC.